This T cell receptor (beta chain) was recovered during a study of long-term antiretroviral therapy in people with HIV. CDR1 and CDR2 from the germline V gene are SGHTA and FQGNSA. This CDR3 is built from 17 residues. V was clipped by 5 bases and J by 5 bases, with 21 bases between them. Running of the v3.0 immunoSEQ assay took place at survey level. Method: immunoSEQ multiplex PCR; TCRdb's copy keeps in-frame clones and lacks some. This repertoire shows roughly 25,000 clones, 80% to 95% found once; its top ten account for about 8.9%. The receptor comes from a woman aged 40 to 49 with HIV. The chain is built from TRBV7-2 and TRBJ1-4; the D gene is possibly TRBD1 (5 bases). The input for sequencing was unsorted PBMCs, taken 7.6 years after starting antiretroviral therapy. CDR3: CASSADPARARNEKLFF. The CDR3 DNA reads as TGTGCCAGCAGCGCAGACCCCGCCAGGGCCCGGAATGAAAAACTGTTTTTT.